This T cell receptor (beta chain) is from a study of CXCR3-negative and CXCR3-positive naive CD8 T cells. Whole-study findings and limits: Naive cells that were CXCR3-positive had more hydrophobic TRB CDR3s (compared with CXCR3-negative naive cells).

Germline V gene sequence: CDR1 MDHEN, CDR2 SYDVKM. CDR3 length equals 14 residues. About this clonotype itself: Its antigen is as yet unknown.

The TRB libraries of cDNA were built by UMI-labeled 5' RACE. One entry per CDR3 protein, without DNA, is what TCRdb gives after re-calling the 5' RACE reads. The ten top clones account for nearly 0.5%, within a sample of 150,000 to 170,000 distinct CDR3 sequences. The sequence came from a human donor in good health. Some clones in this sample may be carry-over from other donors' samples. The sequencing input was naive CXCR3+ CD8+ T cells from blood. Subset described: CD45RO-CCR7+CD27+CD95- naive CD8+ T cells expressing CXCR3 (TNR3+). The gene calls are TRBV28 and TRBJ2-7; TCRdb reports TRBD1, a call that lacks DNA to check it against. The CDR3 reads CASSNRDSAYEQYF. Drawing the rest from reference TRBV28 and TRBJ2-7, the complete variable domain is DVKVTQSSRYLVKRTGEKVFLECVQDMDHENMFWYRQDPGLGLRLIYFSYDVKMKEKGDIPEGYSVSREKKERFSLILESASTNQTSMYLCASSNRDSAYEQYFGPGTRLTVT.